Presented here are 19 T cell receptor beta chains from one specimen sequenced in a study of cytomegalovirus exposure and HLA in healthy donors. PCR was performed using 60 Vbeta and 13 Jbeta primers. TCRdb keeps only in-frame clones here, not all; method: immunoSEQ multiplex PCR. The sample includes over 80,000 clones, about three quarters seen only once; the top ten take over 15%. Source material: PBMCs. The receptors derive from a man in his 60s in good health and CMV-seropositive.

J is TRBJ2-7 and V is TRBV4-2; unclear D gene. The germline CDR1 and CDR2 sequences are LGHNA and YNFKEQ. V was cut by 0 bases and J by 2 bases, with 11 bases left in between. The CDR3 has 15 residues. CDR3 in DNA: TGTGCCAGCAGCCAAGATATCACCGCGACCTACGAGCAGTACTTC. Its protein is CASSQDITATYEQYF.

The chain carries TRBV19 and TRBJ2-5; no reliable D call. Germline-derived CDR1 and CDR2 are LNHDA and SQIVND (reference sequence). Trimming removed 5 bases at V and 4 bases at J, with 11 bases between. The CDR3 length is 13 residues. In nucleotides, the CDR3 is TGTGCCAGTAGTCCCCGCGGTCGAGAGACCCAGTACTTC. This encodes CASSPRGRETQYF.

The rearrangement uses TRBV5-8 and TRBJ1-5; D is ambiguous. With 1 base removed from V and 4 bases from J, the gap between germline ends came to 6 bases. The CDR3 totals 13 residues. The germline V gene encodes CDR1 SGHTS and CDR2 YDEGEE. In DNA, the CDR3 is TGTGCCAGCAGCTTGCGCACAAATCAGCCCCAGCATTTT. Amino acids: CASSLRTNQPQHF.

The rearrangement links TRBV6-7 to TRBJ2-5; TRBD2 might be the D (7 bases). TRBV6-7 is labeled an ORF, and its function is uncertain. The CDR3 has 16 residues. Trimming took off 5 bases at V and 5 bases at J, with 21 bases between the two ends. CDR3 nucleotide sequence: TGTGCCAGCAGTCCTCTAGGGCGGGGGCCACGGGAGACCCAGTACTTC. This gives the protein CASSPLGRGPRETQYF.

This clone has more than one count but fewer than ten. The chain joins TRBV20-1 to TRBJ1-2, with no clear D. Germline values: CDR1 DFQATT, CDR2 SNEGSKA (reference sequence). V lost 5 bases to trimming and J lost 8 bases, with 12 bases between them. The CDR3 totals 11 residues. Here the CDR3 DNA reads TGCAGTGCTTCAGACAAGTTCGGCTACACCTTC. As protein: CSASDKFGYTF.

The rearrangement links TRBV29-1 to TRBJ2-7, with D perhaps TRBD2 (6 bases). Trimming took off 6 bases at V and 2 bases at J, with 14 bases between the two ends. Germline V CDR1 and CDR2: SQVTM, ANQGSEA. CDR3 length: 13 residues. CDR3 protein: CSVPSSGAYEQYF. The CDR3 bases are TGCAGCGTACCCAGTAGCGGTGCCTACGAGCAGTACTTC.

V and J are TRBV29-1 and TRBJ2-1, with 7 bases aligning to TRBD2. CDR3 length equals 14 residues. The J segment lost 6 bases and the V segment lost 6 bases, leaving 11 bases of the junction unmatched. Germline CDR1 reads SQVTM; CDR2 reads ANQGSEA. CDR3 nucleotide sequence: TGCAGCGTCCCTCGACTAGCAAAGACCAATGAGCAGTTCTTC. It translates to CSVPRLAKTNEQFF.

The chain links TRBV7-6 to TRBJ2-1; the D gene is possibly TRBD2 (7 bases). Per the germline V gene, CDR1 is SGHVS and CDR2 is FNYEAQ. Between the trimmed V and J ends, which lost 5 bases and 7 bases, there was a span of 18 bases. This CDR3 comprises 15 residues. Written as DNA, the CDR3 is TGTGCCAGCAGCCCGAGGGGGGGCGTTACAAATGAGCAGTTCTTC. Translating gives CASSPRGGVTNEQFF.

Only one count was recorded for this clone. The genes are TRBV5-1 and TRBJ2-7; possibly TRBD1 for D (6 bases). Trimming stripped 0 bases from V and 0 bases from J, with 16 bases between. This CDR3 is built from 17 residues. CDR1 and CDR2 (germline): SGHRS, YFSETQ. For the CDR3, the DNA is TGCGCCAGCAGCTTGGGGGGACAAATTCTGCACTCCTACGAGCAGTACTTC. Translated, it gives CASSLGGQILHSYEQYF.

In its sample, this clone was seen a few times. The CDR3 here is CASSATLTSGGRETQYF. Written as DNA, the CDR3 is TGTGCCAGCAGCGCCACTCTGACTAGCGGGGGCCGAGAGACCCAGTACTTC. The V and J genes are TRBV5-6 and TRBJ2-5, with 12 bases that match TRBD2. This CDR3 region has 17 residues. Germline V gene lookup returns CDR1 SGHDT and CDR2 YYEEEE. Trimming removed 4 bases from V and 4 bases from J; junction bases left unmatched: 11.

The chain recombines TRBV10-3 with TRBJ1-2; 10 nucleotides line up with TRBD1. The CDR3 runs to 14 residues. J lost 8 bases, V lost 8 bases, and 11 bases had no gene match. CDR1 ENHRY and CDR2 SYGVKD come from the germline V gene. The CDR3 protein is CAISRDRGGSGYTF. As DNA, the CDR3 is TGTGCCATCTCCCGGGACAGGGGAGGAAGCGGCTACACCTTC.

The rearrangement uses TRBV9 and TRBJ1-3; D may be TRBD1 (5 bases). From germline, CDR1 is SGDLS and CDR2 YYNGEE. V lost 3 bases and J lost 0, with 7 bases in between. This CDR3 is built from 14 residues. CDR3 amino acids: CASSADSSGNTIYF. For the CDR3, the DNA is TGTGCCAGCAGCGCAGACAGCTCTGGAAACACCATATATTTT.

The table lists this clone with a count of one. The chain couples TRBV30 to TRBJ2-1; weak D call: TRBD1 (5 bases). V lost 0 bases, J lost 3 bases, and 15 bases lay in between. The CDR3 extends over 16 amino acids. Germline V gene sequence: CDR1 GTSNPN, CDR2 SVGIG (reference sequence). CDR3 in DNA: TGTGCCTGGAGTGTAACGGCTATAGGGGTCTACAATGAGCAGTTCTTC. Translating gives CAWSVTAIGVYNEQFF.

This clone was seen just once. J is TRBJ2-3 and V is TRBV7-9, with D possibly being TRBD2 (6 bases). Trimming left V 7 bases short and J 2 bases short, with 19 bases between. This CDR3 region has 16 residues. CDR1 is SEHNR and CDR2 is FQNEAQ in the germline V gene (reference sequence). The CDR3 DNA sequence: TGTGCCAGCAAAGGGAGGAGGCGGGGATACACAGATACGCAGTATTTT. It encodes CASKGRRRGYTDTQYF.

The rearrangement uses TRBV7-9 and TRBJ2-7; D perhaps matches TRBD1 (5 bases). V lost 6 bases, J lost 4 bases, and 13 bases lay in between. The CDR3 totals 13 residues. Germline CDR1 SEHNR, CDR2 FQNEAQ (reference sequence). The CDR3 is CASSVRGVYEQYF. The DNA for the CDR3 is TGTGCCAGCAGTGTTAGGGGCGTTTACGAGCAGTACTTC.

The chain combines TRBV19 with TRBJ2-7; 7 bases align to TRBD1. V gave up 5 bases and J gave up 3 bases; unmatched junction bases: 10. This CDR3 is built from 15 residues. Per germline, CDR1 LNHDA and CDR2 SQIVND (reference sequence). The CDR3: CASSPSQTGHYEQYF. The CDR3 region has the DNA TGTGCCAGTAGTCCGTCCCAGACAGGGCACTACGAGCAGTACTTC.

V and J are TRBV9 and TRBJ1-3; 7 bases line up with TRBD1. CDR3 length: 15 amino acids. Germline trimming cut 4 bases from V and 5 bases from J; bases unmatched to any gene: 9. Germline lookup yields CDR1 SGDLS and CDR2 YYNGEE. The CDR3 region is CASSPDPGQRNTIYF. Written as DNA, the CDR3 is TGTGCCAGCAGCCCCGACCCGGGACAGAGAAACACCATATATTTT.

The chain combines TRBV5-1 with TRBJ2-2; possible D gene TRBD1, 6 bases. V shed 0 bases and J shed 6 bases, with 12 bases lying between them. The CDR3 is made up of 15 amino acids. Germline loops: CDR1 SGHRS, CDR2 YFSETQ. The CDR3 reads CASSLEGRGSGELFF. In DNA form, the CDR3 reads TGCGCCAGCAGCTTGGAAGGCAGGGGTTCCGGGGAGCTGTTTTTT.

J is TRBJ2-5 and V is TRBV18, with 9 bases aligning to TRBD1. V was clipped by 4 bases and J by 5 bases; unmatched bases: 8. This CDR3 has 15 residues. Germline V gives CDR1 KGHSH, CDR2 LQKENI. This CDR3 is CASSLSGTGIETQYF. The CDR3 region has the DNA TGTGCCAGCTCACTTTCCGGGACAGGGATCGAGACCCAGTACTTC.